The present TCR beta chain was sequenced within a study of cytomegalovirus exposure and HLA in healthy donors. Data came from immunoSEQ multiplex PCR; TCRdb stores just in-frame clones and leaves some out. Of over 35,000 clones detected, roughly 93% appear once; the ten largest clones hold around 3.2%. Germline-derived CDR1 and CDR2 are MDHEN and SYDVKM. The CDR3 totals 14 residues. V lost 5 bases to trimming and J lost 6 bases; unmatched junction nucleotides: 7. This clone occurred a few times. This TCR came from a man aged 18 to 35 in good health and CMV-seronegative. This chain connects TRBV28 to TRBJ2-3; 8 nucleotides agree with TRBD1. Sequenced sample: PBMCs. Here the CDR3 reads CASSLRTGRDTQYF. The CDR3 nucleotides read TGTGCCAGCAGTCTCCGGACAGGGAGGGATACGCAGTATTTT.